This T cell receptor (beta chain) originates from a study of OX40 agonist ivuxolimab in advanced cancers. Clones were read by immunoSEQ multiplex PCR, and TCRdb kept only the in-frame ones, dropping some. The sample has tens of thousands of clones, more than 75% seen once. The germline V and J ends were trimmed by 2 bases and 1 base, with 11 bases remaining between them. This CDR3 region has 15 residues. Germline V gene lookup returns CDR1 MNHNS and CDR2 SASEGT. Within the sample, this clone is medium-sized. The origin of this receptor is an adult with an advanced solid tumor such as melanoma, head and neck, liver or kidney cancer. The sequencing here drew on CD4+ or CD8+ T cells sorted from blood, taken in a trial of the OX40 agonist ivuxolimab. V usage is TRBV6-1 and J usage is TRBJ1-2, with D perhaps matching TRBD1 (5 bases). Written as DNA, the CDR3 is TGTGCCAGCAGTGAACTGGGACTGAATAACTATGGCTACACCTTC. Translation: CASSELGLNNYGYTF.